This T cell receptor beta chain came from a study of blood T cell repertoires in COVID-19. The overall study: Donors in the United States, Italy and Spain gave samples during acute or convalescent COVID-19. The analysed material was cDNA or gDNA that came from T cells, B-cell-depleted T cells, or PBMCs.

Trimming shortened V by 0 bases and J by 4 bases, and 7 bases separated the two germline ends. The germline V gene has CDR1 SGDLS and CDR2 YYNGEE. The CDR3 is 13 residues long. How the authors handled the data: Cell counts per sample came from amplifying reference gene primers. TCRdb's table, derived via immunoSEQ multiplex PCR, lists solely in-frame clones and lacks some. For V, J and clone size, that table is used; D and trimming come from the DNA. The sample carries under 70,000 clones, approximately 88% recorded once. The sample taken for sequencing was peripheral blood. This receptor was obtained from a woman aged 65 to 85 with acute or convalescent COVID-19. This chain connects TRBV9 to TRBJ1-2; D might be TRBD1 (5 bases). DNA of the CDR3: TGTGCCAGCAGCGTAGATACAGGCTATGGCTACACCTTC. Its protein is CASSVDTGYGYTF.